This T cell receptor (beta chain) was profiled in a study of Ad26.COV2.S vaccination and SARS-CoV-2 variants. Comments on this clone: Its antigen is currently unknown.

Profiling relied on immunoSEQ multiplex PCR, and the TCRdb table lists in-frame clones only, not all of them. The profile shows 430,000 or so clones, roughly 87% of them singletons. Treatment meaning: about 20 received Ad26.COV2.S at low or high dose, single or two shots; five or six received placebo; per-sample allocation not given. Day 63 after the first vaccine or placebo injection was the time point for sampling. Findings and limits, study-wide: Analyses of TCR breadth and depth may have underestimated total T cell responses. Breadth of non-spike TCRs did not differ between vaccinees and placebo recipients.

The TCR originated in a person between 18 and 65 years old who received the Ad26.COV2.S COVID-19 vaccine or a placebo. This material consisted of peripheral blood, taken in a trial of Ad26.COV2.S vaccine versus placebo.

The CDR3 DNA is TGTGCCACCAGCAAGGTGCGGACAGGGGATTGGACCGGGGAGCTGTTTTTT. Translation: CATSKVRTGDWTGELFF. This chain uses TRBV15 with TRBJ2-2; 9 bases line up with TRBD1. Trimming removed 4 bases from V and 5 bases from J; junction bases left unmatched: 11. Germline CDR1 is LNHNV and CDR2 is YYDKDF (reference sequence). The CDR3 contains 17 residues. The variable domain in full, with the rest retrieved from reference TRBV15 and TRBJ2-2, is DAMVIQNPRYQVTQFGKPVTLSCSQTLNHNVMYWYQQKSSQAPKLLFHYYDKDFNNEADTPDNFQSRRPNTSFCFLDIRSPGLGDTAMYLCATSKVRTGDWTGELFFGEGSRLTVL.